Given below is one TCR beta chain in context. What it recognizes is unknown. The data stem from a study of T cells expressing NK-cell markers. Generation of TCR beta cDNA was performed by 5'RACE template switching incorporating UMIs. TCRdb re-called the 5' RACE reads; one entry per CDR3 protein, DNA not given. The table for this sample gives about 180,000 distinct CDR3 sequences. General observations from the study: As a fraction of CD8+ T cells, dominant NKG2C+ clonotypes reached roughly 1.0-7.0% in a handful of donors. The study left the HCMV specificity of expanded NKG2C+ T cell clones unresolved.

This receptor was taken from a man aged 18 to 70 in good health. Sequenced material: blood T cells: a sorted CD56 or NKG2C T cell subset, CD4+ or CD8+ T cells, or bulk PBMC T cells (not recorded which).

The chain's CDR3 is CASSIAGLELFF. This chain links TRBV19 with TRBJ1-4. This CDR3 is 12 amino acids long. CDR1 and CDR2 (germline): LNHDA, SQIVND (reference sequence).